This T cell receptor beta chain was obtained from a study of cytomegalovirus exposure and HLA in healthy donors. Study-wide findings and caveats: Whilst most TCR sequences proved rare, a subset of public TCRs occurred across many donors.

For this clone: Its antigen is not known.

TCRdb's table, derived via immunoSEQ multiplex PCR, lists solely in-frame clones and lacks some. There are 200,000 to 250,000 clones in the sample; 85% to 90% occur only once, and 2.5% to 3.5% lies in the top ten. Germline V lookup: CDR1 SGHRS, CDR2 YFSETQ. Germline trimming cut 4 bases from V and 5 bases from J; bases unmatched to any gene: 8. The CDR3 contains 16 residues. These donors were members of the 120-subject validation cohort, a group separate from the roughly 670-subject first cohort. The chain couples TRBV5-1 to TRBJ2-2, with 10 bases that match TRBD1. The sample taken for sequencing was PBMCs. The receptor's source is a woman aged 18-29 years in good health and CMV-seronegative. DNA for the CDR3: TGCGCCAGCAGCACCCGGGACAGGGGTTTGACCGGGGAGCTGTTTTTT. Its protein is CASSTRDRGLTGELFF.